Below, 15 T cell receptor beta chains from the same sample are listed, as sequenced in a study of CD8 T cells in ankylosing spondylitis. TCRdb ran MiXCR on the 5' RACE reads and lists one entry per CDR3 protein. The sample gives around 490,000 distinct CDR3 sequences, about 5.4% of which show up once; roughly 3.2% is in the top ten. These TCRs' antigens remain unknown. Study conclusions and caveats: For ankylosing spondylitis blood, a TCR beta motif of under ten highly homologous variants appeared characteristic.

Source material: blood, either unsorted or a sorted T cell fraction (not recorded which). These receptors were taken from a male donor with ankylosing spondylitis.

This clonotype was recorded many times. The rearrangement links TRBV6-1 to TRBJ2-1; 14 nucleotides align to TRBD2. Germline loops: CDR1 MNHNS, CDR2 SASEGT. This CDR3 comprises 16 residues. Germline trimming cut 5 bases from V and 6 bases from J; bases unmatched to any gene: 6. The CDR3 spells CASSTWTSGRSNEQFF. CDR3 coding DNA: TGTGCCAGCAGTACATGGACTAGCGGGAGGAGCAATGAGCAGTTCTTC.

The rearrangement uses TRBV28 and TRBJ1-4, with D tentatively TRBD1 (5 bases). This CDR3 region has 14 residues. V shed 6 bases and J shed 8 bases, with 16 bases lying between them. Germline assignment: CDR1 MDHEN and CDR2 SYDVKM. CDR3 sequence: CASRLGDTGEKLFF. The CDR3 DNA follows: TGTGCCAGCAGACTAGGGGATACGGGAGAAAAACTGTTTTTT. Variable domain in full (rest from reference TRBV28 and TRBJ1-4): DVKVTQSSRYLVKRTGEKVFLECVQDMDHENMFWYRQDPGLGLRLIYFSYDVKMKEKGDIPEGYSVSREKKERFSLILESASTNQTSMYLCASRLGDTGEKLFFGSGTQLSVL.

V gene TRBV5-1 combines with J gene TRBJ2-1, with 14 nucleotides matching TRBD2. With 4 bases clipped from V and 2 bases from J, the junction kept 5 bases outside the gene matches. CDR1 and CDR2 from the germline V gene are SGHRS and YFSETQ. The CDR3 extends over 17 amino acids. The CDR3, as DNA: TGCGCCAGCAGCCCGAGACTAGCGGGGGGGCCCTACAATGAGCAGTTCTTC. Translated: CASSPRLAGGPYNEQFF.

This chain joins TRBV2 and TRBJ2-3; possibly TRBD2 for D (6 bases). The CDR3 has 14 residues. CDR1 and CDR2 from the germline V gene are SNHLY and FYNNEI. The V end was cut by 6 bases, the J end by 0 bases, with 10 bases between. The CDR3, as DNA: TGTGCCAGCAGCGGGACTTCTAGCACAGATACGCAGTATTTT. This gives the protein CASSGTSSTDTQYF.

The table lists this clonotype with many counts. The chain joins TRBV7-2 to TRBJ1-1; D unclear. Trimming removed 5 bases from V and 0 bases from J, with 10 bases in between. CDR1 SGHTA and CDR2 FQGNSA come from the germline V gene. The CDR3 runs to 14 residues. CDR3 loop: CASSPVQLNTEAFF. CDR3 nucleotides: TGTGCCAGCAGCCCGGTGCAATTGAACACTGAAGCTTTCTTT.

The chain employs TRBV7-8 and TRBJ2-7; 10 nucleotides align to TRBD2. J gave up 6 bases and V 4 bases, and 6 bases lay outside the gene matches. Germline V gene data show CDR1 as SGHVS and CDR2 as FQNEAQ. The CDR3 has 14 residues. The CDR3: CASSSTSGTGEQYF. CDR3 nucleotide sequence: TGTGCCAGCAGCTCCACTAGCGGGACAGGCGAGCAGTACTTC.

The chain combines TRBV5-1 with TRBJ2-3; 9 nucleotides match TRBD2. V shed 5 bases, J shed 0 bases, and the junction held 7 bases outside the gene matches. Per germline, CDR1 SGHRS and CDR2 YFSETQ. The CDR3 has 16 residues. The CDR3, as DNA: TGCGCCAGCAGGTCTCGTCTAGCGGGGAGCACAGATACGCAGTATTTT. It codes for CASRSRLAGSTDTQYF.

This clonotype was counted many times. This CDR3 reads CASSYSRQGNQPQHF. CDR3 DNA: TGTGCCAGCAGTTACTCGCGACAGGGCAATCAGCCCCAGCATTTT. The rearrangement joins TRBV6-5 to TRBJ1-5; D is possibly TRBD1 (6 bases). The CDR3 is 15 amino acids. V was shortened by 0 bases and J by 2 bases, with 8 bases between the two germline ends. The germline CDR1 and CDR2 sequences are MNHEY and SVGAGI.

This clonotype was recorded many times. The chain recombines TRBV20-1 with TRBJ1-5, with D hard to call. V was pared by 0 bases and J by 3 bases, with 3 bases between. Germline V gene lookup returns CDR1 DFQATT and CDR2 SNEGSKA (reference sequence). The CDR3 is 12 amino acids. The CDR3 protein is CSAREANQPQHF. CDR3 bases: TGCAGTGCTAGAGAGGCCAATCAGCCCCAGCATTTT.

This clonotype was found many times. The V gene is TRBV5-6, the J gene TRBJ2-4; a possible D gene is TRBD1 (6 bases). Germline CDR1 SGHDT, CDR2 YYEEEE. The V end was cut by 6 bases, the J end by 8 bases, with 15 bases between. The CDR3 contains 13 residues. DNA of the CDR3: TGTGCCAGCACCATGAGGGGGAGTGACATTCAGTACTTC. Its translation: CASTMRGSDIQYF.

Many counts were recorded for this clonotype. V usage is TRBV27 and J usage is TRBJ2-7, with 11 bases aligning to TRBD2. Trimming took 5 bases from V and 1 from J; bases not matched to a gene: 7. Germline lookup yields CDR1 MNHEY and CDR2 SMNVEV (reference sequence). The CDR3 spans 16 residues. For the CDR3, the DNA is TGTGCCAGCAGTACAGGACTAGCGGGTTTTTCCTACGAGCAGTACTTC. It encodes CASSTGLAGFSYEQYF.

This clonotype was counted many times. The genes are TRBV4-2 and TRBJ2-7; D ambiguous. The germline gives CDR1 LGHNA, CDR2 YNFKEQ. This CDR3 has 14 amino acids. Trimming removed 0 bases from V and 6 bases from J, with 12 bases in between. The CDR3 nucleotides are TGTGCCAGCAGCCAAGAACGACTTGCTCTCGAGCAGTACTTC. Translated: CASSQERLALEQYF.

This clonotype was recorded at least ten times. This chain joins TRBV6-5 and TRBJ2-1; 7 nucleotides agree with TRBD2. The germline gives CDR1 MNHEY, CDR2 SVGAGI. The CDR3 is 14 residues long. V lost 2 bases to trimming and J lost 7 bases; unmatched junction nucleotides: 5. The CDR3 sequence is CASSYRGLPNEQFF. The CDR3 DNA follows: TGTGCCAGCAGTTACAGGGGACTACCGAATGAGCAGTTCTTC.

This clonotype has ten or more counts. V and J are TRBV10-3 and TRBJ2-7; 11 nucleotides agree with TRBD2. The CDR3 consists of 18 residues. Germline CDR1 reads ENHRY; CDR2 reads SYGVKD. Unmatched junction bases numbered 11, after V lost 3 bases and J lost 1 base. As DNA, the CDR3 is TGTGCCATCAGTGACAGGGGGACTAGCGGCAGAACATCCTACGAGCAGTACTTC. Translated, it gives CAISDRGTSGRTSYEQYF.

This clonotype came up many times. The rearrangement joins TRBV29-1 to TRBJ2-3; 12 nucleotides match TRBD2. Trimming took 3 bases from V and 6 from J; bases not matched to a gene: 1. Germline loops: CDR1 SQVTM, CDR2 ANQGSEA. The CDR3 contains 13 residues. CDR3 in DNA: TGCAGCGTTGAGGGACTAGCGGGCGATACGCAGTATTTT. Encoded protein: CSVEGLAGDTQYF.